The TCR beta chain described here comes from a study of T cells in Graves' hyperthyroidism and ophthalmopathy. Overall study: Pretreatment peripheral blood was obtained at initial diagnosis. Study observations and caveats: The model foresaw ophthalmopathy a median around seven months prior to onset.

This clonotype occurred many times. The antigen is unknown. RNA transcripts gave rise to amplified TCR beta CDR3 regions. TCR CDR3 underwent first-round RT-PCR with the HTBI primer set. TCRdb itself ran the multiplex PCR reads through MiXCR, one entry per CDR3 protein. Of fewer than 350,000 distinct CDR3 sequences listed, about 14% were seen once; the top ten hold more than 7.5%. The CDR3 spans 15 residues. Germline V CDR1 and CDR2: GTSNPN, SVGIG (reference sequence). Trimming removed 2 bases at V and 6 bases at J, with 19 bases between. This clonotype was sampled from a woman in her thirties with Graves' hyperthyroidism that later progressed to Graves' ophthalmopathy. Sequences were obtained from blood. The gene calls are TRBV30 and TRBJ2-5, with D unresolved. The CDR3 spells CAWSPPRLPAKTQYF. Here the CDR3 DNA reads TGTGCCTGGAGTCCTCCCAGGCTCCCGGCTAAGACCCAGTACTTC.